This TCR beta chain is from a study of cytomegalovirus exposure and HLA in healthy donors. Study outcomes and limitations: Later work associated over 15,000 TCR beta sequences with HLA alleles at 0.05 false discovery rate. Listed as cytomegalovirus-associated were 150 or so TCR beta chains. Most TCR sequences were seen very rarely across donors, but some public TCRs occurred in many.

Details on this clone: The antigen is unknown.

Germline V gene lookup returns CDR1 MNHNS and CDR2 SASEGT. This CDR3 region has 16 residues. Trimming pared 0 bases from V and 3 bases from J, leaving 12 bases between. A multiplex PCR was run with 60 Vbeta primers and 13 Jbeta primers. Measured with immunoSEQ multiplex PCR; TCRdb has only the in-frame clones, and not every one. The repertoire consists of under 130,000 clones, with around three quarters occurring once and the leading ten covering approximately 3%. The rearrangement uses TRBV6-1 and TRBJ2-1, with D unresolved. Sequenced input: PBMCs. The clonotype comes from a woman aged 40 to 49 in good health and CMV-seronegative. The CDR3 spells CASSEAGFSYYNEQFF. CDR3 bases: TGTGCCAGCAGTGAAGCGGGCTTCTCCTACTACAATGAGCAGTTCTTC.